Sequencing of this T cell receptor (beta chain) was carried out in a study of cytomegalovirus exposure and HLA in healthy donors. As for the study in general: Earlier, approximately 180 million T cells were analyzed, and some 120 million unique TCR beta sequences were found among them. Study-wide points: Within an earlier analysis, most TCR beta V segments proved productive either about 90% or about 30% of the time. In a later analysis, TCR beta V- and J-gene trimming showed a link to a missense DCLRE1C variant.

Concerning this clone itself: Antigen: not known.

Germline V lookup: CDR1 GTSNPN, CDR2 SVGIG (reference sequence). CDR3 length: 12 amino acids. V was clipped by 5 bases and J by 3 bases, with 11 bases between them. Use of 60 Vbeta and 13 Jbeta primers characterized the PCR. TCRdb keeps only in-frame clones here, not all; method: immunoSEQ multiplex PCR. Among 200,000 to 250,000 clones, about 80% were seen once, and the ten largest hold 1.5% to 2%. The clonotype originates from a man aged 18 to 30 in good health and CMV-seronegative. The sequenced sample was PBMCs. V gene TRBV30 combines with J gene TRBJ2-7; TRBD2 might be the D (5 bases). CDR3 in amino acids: CAWSSGSYEQYF. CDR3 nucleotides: TGTGCCTGGTCCTCGGGGAGCTACGAGCAGTACTTC.